Presented here are 18 T cell receptor beta chains from one specimen sequenced in a study of cytomegalovirus exposure and HLA in healthy donors. Both 60 Vbeta primers and 13 Jbeta primers went into the PCR. TCRdb keeps only in-frame clones here, not all; method: immunoSEQ multiplex PCR. The sample consists of about 180,000 clones, 80% to 85% of them appearing once. Sequenced input: PBMCs. The source of these receptors is a boy aged 2 to 9 in good health and CMV-seronegative.

V and J are TRBV7-3 and TRBJ2-1; the match to TRBD2 covers 7 bases. The CDR3 runs to 16 residues. The germline gives CDR1 SGHTA, CDR2 FQGTGA. The V and J ends lost 1 base and 1 base, in that order; junction bases with no gene match: 4. The CDR3 region is CASSLMGGSSYNEQFF. The CDR3 nucleotides are TGTGCCAGCAGCTTAATGGGCGGGAGTTCCTACAATGAGCAGTTCTTC.

This clone was observed a single time. The chain uses TRBV7-2 and TRBJ2-7; possible D gene TRBD2, 5 bases. This CDR3 contains 14 residues. Germline values: CDR1 SGHTA, CDR2 FQGNSA. V was cut by 5 bases and J by 0 bases, with 11 bases left in between. CDR3 bases: TGTGCCAGCAGCAGAGAGGGAAGCTCCTACGAGCAGTACTTC. Its translation is CASSREGSSYEQYF.

This chain uses TRBV27 with TRBJ2-5; 7 positions agree with TRBD1. Near its end, the DNA agrees better with TRBJ2-7, so the J call may be wrong. There are 16 residues in the CDR3. Germline values: CDR1 MNHEY, CDR2 SMNVEV (reference sequence). DNA for the CDR3: TGTGCCAGCAGTTCGACCTCAACAGGGGCCCTAATCGAGCAGTACTTC. Its protein product is CASSSTSTGALIEQYF.

CDR3 region: CASSLVLAGAEETQYF. The CDR3 DNA reads as TGTGCCAGCAGCTTAGTACTAGCGGGGGCCGAAGAGACCCAGTACTTC. The chain links TRBV11-2 to TRBJ2-5, with 11 nucleotides matching TRBD2. Germline CDR1 SGHAT, CDR2 FQNNGV. CDR3 size: 16 residues. V lost 1 base, J lost 3 bases, and 4 bases stayed unmatched.

The chain is built from TRBV4-2 and TRBJ2-7; 8 nucleotides line up with TRBD2. After removal of 0 bases from V and 4 bases from J, the junction contained 5 bases not matched to a gene. The CDR3 has 15 amino acids. CDR1 is LGHNA, CDR2 YNFKEQ, per germline. The CDR3 sequence is CASSQESAGVYEQYF. The CDR3 nucleotides read TGTGCCAGCAGCCAAGAATCAGCGGGAGTGTACGAGCAGTACTTC.

J is TRBJ1-1 and V is TRBV5-6, with a possible D match to TRBD1 (6 bases). The germline V gene has CDR1 SGHDT and CDR2 YYEEEE. The CDR3 is 14 amino acids. Between the trimmed V and J ends, which lost 1 base and 3 bases, there was a span of 10 bases. CDR3 loop: CASSLTGRDTEAFF. The CDR3 DNA follows: TGTGCCAGCAGCTTGACAGGGCGGGACACTGAAGCTTTCTTT.

Notes on this clone: The junction and the germline gene differ at one end; a read error may be behind it. The V and J genes are TRBV7-9 and TRBJ1-1, with D possibly being TRBD1 (5 bases). CDR1 is SEHNR, CDR2 FQNEAQ, per germline (reference sequence). The CDR3 has 15 residues. The CDR3 DNA sequence: TGTTCCAGCAGCTTGTATCGACCCCCAGGGAGGGAAGCTTTCTTT. Translation: CSSSLYRPPGREAFF.

The chain employs TRBV19 and TRBJ1-5; TRBD1 agrees at 8 bases. Trimming cost V 6 bases and J 2 bases; bases outside gene matches: 6. Germline V CDR1 and CDR2: LNHDA, SQIVND (reference sequence). This CDR3 region has 15 residues. The CDR3: CASSGQGGGNQPQHF. CDR3 DNA: TGTGCCAGTAGCGGACAGGGTGGGGGCAATCAGCCCCAGCATTTT.

This clone has more than one count but fewer than ten. V usage is TRBV7-8 and J usage is TRBJ2-2, with D perhaps TRBD2 (6 bases). CDR1 is SGHVS and CDR2 is FQNEAQ in the germline V gene. CDR3 size: 17 residues. Trimming removed 6 bases from V and 0 bases from J, with 17 bases in between. CDR3 coding DNA: TGTGCCAGCAGAATTAGGAGAAGCGGGTCGAACACCGGGGAGCTGTTTTTT. Translating it yields CASRIRRSGSNTGELFF. Together with reference TRBV7-8 and TRBJ2-2, the CDR3 gives the full variable domain: GAGVSQSPRYKVAKRGQDVALRCDPISGHVSLFWYQQALGQGPEFLTYFQNEAQLDKSGLPSDRFFAERPEGSVSTLKIQRTQQEDSAVYLCASRIRRSGSNTGELFFGEGSRLTVL.

The CDR3 sequence is CASSGGLAGYQETQYF. In DNA, the CDR3 is TGTGCCAGCAGCGGAGGACTAGCGGGGTACCAAGAGACCCAGTACTTC. The gene calls are TRBV7-2 and TRBJ2-5, with TRBD2 matching 12 bases. CDR1 is SGHTA and CDR2 is FQGNSA in the germline V gene. The V and J ends lost 5 bases and 0 bases, in that order; junction bases with no gene match: 4. CDR3 length: 16 residues.

The chain has TRBV4-1 and TRBJ2-1, with TRBD1 matching over 11 bases. Germline loops: CDR1 MGHRA, CDR2 YSYEKL. The CDR3 contains 15 residues. With 1 base clipped from V and 7 bases from J, the junction kept 3 bases outside the gene matches. CDR3 in amino acids: CASSQVGTGGNEQFF. CDR3 sequence (DNA): TGCGCCAGCAGCCAAGTTGGGACAGGGGGTAATGAGCAGTTCTTC.

The chain carries TRBV5-5 and TRBJ1-1, with TRBD1 identical over 9 bases. The trim removed 4 bases at V and 1 base at J, leaving 11 bases unmatched. Germline V gives CDR1 SGHKS, CDR2 YYEKEE (reference sequence). This CDR3 comprises 17 residues. The CDR3 spells CASSPHRGRPQNTEAFF. The CDR3 nucleotides read TGTGCCAGCAGCCCACACAGGGGGCGCCCACAGAACACTGAAGCTTTCTTT.

The chain employs TRBV19 and TRBJ1-1, with D uncertain. The V gene lost 7 bases and the J gene lost 6 bases, with 24 bases spanning the gap. Germline CDR1 is LNHDA and CDR2 is SQIVND (reference sequence). This CDR3 has 16 residues. This chain's CDR3 is CASNNPTGSRVPEAFF. CDR3 nucleotide sequence: TGTGCCAGTAACAACCCCACGGGGTCACGGGTGCCTGAAGCTTTCTTT.

The table lists this clone with a count of one. This chain uses TRBV4-1 with TRBJ2-7; no reliable D call. Germline lookup yields CDR1 MGHRA and CDR2 YSYEKL. This CDR3 has 14 residues. Deletions cut 3 bases from V and 2 bases from J, with 11 bases between. The CDR3 coding sequence is TGCGCCAGCAGCCAGGAGACGGGTACCTACGAGCAGTACTTC. Its translation is CASSQETGTYEQYF.

The chain links TRBV30 to TRBJ2-3; 10 bases match TRBD2. Trimming took 1 base from V and 3 from J; bases not matched to a gene: 1. Germline CDR1 is GTSNPN and CDR2 is SVGIG (reference sequence). The CDR3 sequence is 14 residues long. The CDR3 sequence: CAWSGTSGTDTQYF. The CDR3 DNA reads TGTGCCTGGAGTGGGACTAGCGGAACAGATACGCAGTATTTT.

CDR3 residues: CASSLVSSGRVETQYF. Here the CDR3 DNA reads TGTGCCAGCAGCTTGGTATCTAGCGGGAGGGTGGAGACCCAGTACTTC. The J gene is TRBJ2-5, the V gene TRBV5-6, with 12 bases aligning to TRBD2. The germline CDR1 and CDR2 sequences are SGHDT and YYEEEE. The CDR3 has 16 residues. Losses at the gene ends were 0 bases for V and 5 bases for J; bases not matched to a gene: 5.

The gene calls are TRBV6-5 and TRBJ1-2; D unresolved. Trimming removed 4 bases from V and 7 bases from J, with 10 bases in between. This CDR3 has 12 amino acids. Looked up from germline, CDR1 is MNHEY and CDR2 is SVGAGI. DNA of the CDR3: TGTGCCAGCAGTTCGGAGGGAGGTGGCTACACCTTC. Translation gives CASSSEGGGYTF.

CDR3 sequence: CASSIASSSETQYF. DNA for the CDR3: TGTGCCAGTAGTATCGCGTCTAGCTCAGAGACCCAGTACTTC. The V and J genes are TRBV19 and TRBJ2-5; D perhaps matches TRBD2 (5 bases). CDR1 is LNHDA, CDR2 SQIVND, per germline (reference sequence). V lost 3 bases and J lost 4, with 12 bases in between. The CDR3 runs 14 residues.